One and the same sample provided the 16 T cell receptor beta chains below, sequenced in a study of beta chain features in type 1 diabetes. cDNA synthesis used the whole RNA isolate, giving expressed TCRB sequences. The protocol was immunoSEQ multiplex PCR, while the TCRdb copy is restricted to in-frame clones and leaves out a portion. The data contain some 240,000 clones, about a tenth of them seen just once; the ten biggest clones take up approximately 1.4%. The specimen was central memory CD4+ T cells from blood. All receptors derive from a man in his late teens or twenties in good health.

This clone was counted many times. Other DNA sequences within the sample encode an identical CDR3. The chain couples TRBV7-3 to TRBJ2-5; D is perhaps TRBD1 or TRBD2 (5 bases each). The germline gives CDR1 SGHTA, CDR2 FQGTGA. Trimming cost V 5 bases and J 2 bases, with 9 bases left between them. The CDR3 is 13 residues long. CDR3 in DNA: TGTGCCAGCAGCCCCGGGGCGCAAGAGACCCAGTACTTC. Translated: CASSPGAQETQYF.

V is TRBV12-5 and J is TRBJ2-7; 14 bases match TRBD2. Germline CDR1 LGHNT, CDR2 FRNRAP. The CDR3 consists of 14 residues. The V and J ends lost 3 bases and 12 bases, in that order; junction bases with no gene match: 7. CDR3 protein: CASGLGTSGRSLYF. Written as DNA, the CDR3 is TGTGCTAGTGGTTTAGGGACTAGCGGGAGATCTCTGTACTTC.

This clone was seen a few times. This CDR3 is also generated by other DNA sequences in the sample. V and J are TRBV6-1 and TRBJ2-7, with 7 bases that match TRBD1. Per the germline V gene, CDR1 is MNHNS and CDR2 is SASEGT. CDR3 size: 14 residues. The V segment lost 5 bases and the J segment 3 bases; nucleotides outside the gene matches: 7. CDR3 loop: CASSKGQRFYEQYF. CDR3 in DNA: TGTGCCAGCAGTAAGGGACAGCGTTTCTACGAGCAGTACTTC.

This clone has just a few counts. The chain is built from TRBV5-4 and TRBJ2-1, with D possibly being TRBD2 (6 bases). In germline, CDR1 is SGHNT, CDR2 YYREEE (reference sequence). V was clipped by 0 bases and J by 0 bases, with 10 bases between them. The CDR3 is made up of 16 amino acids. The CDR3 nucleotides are TGTGCCAGCAGCTTGGGCGGGGCGAACTCCTACAATGAGCAGTTCTTC. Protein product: CASSLGGANSYNEQFF.

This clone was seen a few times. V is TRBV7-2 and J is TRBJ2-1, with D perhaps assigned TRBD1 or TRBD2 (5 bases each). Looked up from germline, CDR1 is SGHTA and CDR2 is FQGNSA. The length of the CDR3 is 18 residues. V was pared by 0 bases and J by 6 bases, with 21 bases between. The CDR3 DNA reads TGTGCCAGCAGCTTAGCGCGTGGGTTTAGGGACGTTCGCAATGAGCAGTTCTTC. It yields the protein CASSLARGFRDVRNEQFF.

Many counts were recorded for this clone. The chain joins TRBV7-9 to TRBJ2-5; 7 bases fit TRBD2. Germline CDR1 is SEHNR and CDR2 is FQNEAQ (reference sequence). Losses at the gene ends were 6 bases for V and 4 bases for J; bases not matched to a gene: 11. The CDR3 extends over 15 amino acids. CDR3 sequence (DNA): TGTGCCAGCAGTCCACCACTAGCGAGGAGAGAGACCCAGTACTTC. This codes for CASSPPLARRETQYF.

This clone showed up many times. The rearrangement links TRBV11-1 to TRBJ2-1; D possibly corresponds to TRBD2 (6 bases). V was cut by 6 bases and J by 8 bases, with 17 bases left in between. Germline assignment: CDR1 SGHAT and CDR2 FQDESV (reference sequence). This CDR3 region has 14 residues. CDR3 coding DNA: TGTGCCAGCAGTTCGCGAGGGAGGACGGATGAGCAGTTCTTC. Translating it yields CASSSRGRTDEQFF.

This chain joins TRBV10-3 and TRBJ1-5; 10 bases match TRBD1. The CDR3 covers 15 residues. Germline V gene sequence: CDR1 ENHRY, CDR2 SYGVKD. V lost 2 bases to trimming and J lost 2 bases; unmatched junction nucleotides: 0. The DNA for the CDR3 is TGTGCCATCAGTGAGGGACAGGGGGGCAATCAGCCCCAGCATTTT. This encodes CAISEGQGGNQPQHF.

DNA of the CDR3: TGTGCCATCAGTGACCAAGGACTAGACGATGAGCAGTTCTTC. Translation gives CAISDQGLDDEQFF. The V gene is TRBV10-3, the J gene TRBJ2-1, with TRBD2 matching over 7 bases. Germline V gene data show CDR1 as ENHRY and CDR2 as SYGVKD. J lost 8 bases, V lost 3 bases, and 7 bases had no gene match. The length of the CDR3 is 14 residues.

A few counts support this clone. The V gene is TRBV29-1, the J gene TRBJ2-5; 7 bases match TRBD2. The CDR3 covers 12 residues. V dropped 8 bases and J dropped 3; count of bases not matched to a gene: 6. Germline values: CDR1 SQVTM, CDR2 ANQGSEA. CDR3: CSLGLAEETQYF. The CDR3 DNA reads TGCAGCCTGGGGCTAGCGGAAGAGACCCAGTACTTC.

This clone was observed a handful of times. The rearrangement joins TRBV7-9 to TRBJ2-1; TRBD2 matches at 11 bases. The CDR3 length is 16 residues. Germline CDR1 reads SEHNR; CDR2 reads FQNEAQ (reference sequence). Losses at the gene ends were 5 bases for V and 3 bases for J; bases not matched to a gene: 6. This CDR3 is CASSARLAGIYNEQFF. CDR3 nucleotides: TGTGCCAGCAGCGCTAGACTAGCGGGAATCTACAATGAGCAGTTCTTC.

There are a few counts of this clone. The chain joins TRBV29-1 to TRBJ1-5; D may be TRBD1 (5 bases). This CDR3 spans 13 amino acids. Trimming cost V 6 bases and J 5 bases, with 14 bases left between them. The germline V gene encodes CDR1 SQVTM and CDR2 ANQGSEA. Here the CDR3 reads CSVKTGDHQPQHF. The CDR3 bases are TGCAGCGTAAAAACTGGGGACCATCAGCCCCAGCATTTT.

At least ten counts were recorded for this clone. The CDR3 DNA reads as TGTGCCAGCAGCCCCGCTCGGACTAGCGGGAGTTTCTACGAGCAGTACTTC. Translation: CASSPARTSGSFYEQYF. The rearrangement links TRBV5-6 to TRBJ2-7, with 13 bases fitting TRBD2. Germline values: CDR1 SGHDT, CDR2 YYEEEE. The CDR3 has 17 residues. V shed 4 bases and J 3 bases; nucleotides not matched to a gene: 10. Filled out from reference TRBV5-6 and TRBJ2-7, the complete variable domain reads DAGVTQSPTHLIKTRGQQVTLRCSPKSGHDTVSWYQQALGQGPQFIFQYYEEEERQRGNFPDRFSGHQFPNYSSELNVNALLLGDSALYLCASSPARTSGSFYEQYFGPGTRLTVT.

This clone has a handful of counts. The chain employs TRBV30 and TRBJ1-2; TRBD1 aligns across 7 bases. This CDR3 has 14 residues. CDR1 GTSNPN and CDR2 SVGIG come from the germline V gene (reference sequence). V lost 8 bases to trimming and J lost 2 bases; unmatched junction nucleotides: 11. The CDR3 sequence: CARKTRTGNYGYTF. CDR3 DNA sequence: TGTGCCAGGAAAACTCGGACAGGAAACTATGGCTACACCTTC.

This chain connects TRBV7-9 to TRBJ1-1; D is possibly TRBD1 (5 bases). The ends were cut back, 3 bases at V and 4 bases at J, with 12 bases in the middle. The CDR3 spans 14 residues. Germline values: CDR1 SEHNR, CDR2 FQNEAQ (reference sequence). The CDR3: CASSFGGSSTEAFF. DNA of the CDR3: TGTGCCAGCAGCTTTGGGGGTTCGAGCACTGAAGCTTTCTTT.

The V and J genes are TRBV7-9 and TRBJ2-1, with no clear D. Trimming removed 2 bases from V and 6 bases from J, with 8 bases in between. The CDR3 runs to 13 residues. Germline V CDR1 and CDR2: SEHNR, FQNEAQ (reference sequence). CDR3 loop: CASSLMGSNEQFF. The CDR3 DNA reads TGTGCCAGCAGCTTAATGGGCAGCAATGAGCAGTTCTTC.